A single sample gave rise to the 16 T cell receptor beta chains below, sequenced in a study of T cells after yellow fever vaccination. TCRdb ran MiXCR on the 5' RACE reads and lists one entry per CDR3 protein. The sample holds around 500,000 distinct CDR3 sequences; about a fifth are singletons and the top ten take about 17%. The specimen comprised PBMCs, sampled 21 days after the first yellow fever vaccination. The receptors derive from a man between 18 and 35 years old who received the YFV17D yellow fever vaccine.

The chain has TRBV20-1 and TRBJ2-6; D may be TRBD2 (5 bases). Trimming took off 6 bases at V and 4 bases at J, with 10 bases between the two ends. CDR3 length equals 13 residues. Germline assignment: CDR1 DFQATT and CDR2 SNEGSKA (reference sequence). For the CDR3, the DNA is TGCAGTGCCGCGGAGGAAGGGGCCAACGTCCTGACTTTC. This codes for CSAAEEGANVLTF.

This clonotype showed up just a few times. The rearrangement links TRBV25-1 to TRBJ1-6; D unclear. This CDR3 spans 13 amino acids. Germline assignment: CDR1 MGHDK and CDR2 SYGVNS. The V and J ends lost 4 bases and 2 bases respectively, with 3 bases between them. The CDR3: CASSGPYNSPLHF. The CDR3 DNA follows: TGTGCCAGCAGTGGCCCCTATAATTCACCCCTCCACTTT.

The gene calls are TRBV4-3 and TRBJ2-1; TRBD2 agrees at 11 bases. The CDR3 runs 15 residues. The junction had 4 bases not matched to a gene; V was cut back by 0 bases and J by 9 bases. The germline V gene encodes CDR1 LGHNA and CDR2 YSLEER. CDR3 coding DNA: TGCGCCAGCAGCCAAGATTGGCTAGCGGGGGGTGAGCAGTTCTTC. Encoded protein: CASSQDWLAGGEQFF.

This clonotype was counted only a few times. The CDR3 coding sequence is TGTGCCAGCAGCTCGGGCCGCGGACTAGCCAATGAGCAGTTCTTC. Its protein is CASSSGRGLANEQFF. V usage is TRBV7-6 and J usage is TRBJ2-1; 8 bases are shared with TRBD2. Trimming removed 4 bases from V and 6 bases from J; junction bases left unmatched: 8. The CDR3 extends over 15 amino acids. The V gene's germline CDR1 is SGHVS and CDR2 FNYEAQ.

The V gene is TRBV24-1, the J gene TRBJ2-3, with unresolved D. This CDR3 is built from 13 residues. Per germline, CDR1 KGHDR and CDR2 SFDVKD. V gave up 2 bases and J gave up 0 bases, with 2 bases separating them. The CDR3 nucleotides read TGTGCCACCAGTGATTCTAGCACAGATACGCAGTATTTT. Protein product: CATSDSSTDTQYF.

The rearrangement joins TRBV7-3 to TRBJ2-5; 7 bases align to TRBD1. The CDR3 is 13 amino acids. CDR1 and CDR2 (germline): SGHTA, FQGTGA. J was trimmed by 9 bases and V by 5 bases; bases with no gene match: 9. The chain's CDR3 is CASSPTGESSQYF. Here the CDR3 DNA reads TGTGCCAGCAGCCCAACAGGGGAATCATCCCAGTACTTC.

In this sample, this clonotype turned up many times. V is TRBV7-9 and J is TRBJ2-5, with D unclear. CDR1 and CDR2 (germline): SEHNR, FQNEAQ (reference sequence). V was trimmed by 4 bases and J by 4 bases, leaving 4 bases between them. The CDR3 is made up of 11 amino acids. The CDR3 DNA sequence: TGTGCCAGCAGCTCCCCAGAGACCCAGTACTTC. Translation gives CASSSPETQYF.

This clonotype was picked up a small number of times. The chain recombines TRBV5-1 with TRBJ1-3; D gene ambiguous. V shed 0 bases and J shed 0 bases, with 10 bases lying between them. Germline CDR1 reads SGHRS; CDR2 reads YFSETQ. CDR3 length equals 16 residues. The CDR3 nucleotides read TGCGCCAGCAGCTTGGACCGACTCAGCTCTGGAAACACCATATATTTT. As protein: CASSLDRLSSGNTIYF. Complete variable domain (other parts from reference TRBV5-1 and TRBJ1-3): KAGVTQTPRYLIKTRGQQVTLSCSPISGHRSVSWYQQTPGQGLQFLFEYFSETQRNKGNFPGRFSGRQFSNSRSEMNVSTLELGDSALYLCASSLDRLSSGNTIYFGEGSWLTVV.

This clonotype occurred a few times. The chain uses TRBV3-1 and TRBJ2-5; 8 positions match TRBD2. Germline V gene data show CDR1 as LGHDT and CDR2 as YNNKEL (reference sequence). V lost 0 bases and J lost 0; bases outside the gene matches: 3. The CDR3 loop spans 16 amino acids. The CDR3 sequence: CASSQETRGDQETQYF. The CDR3 DNA reads TGTGCCAGCAGCCAAGAAACGCGGGGGGACCAAGAGACCCAGTACTTC.

CDR3 in amino acids: CSAGTSGGDYNEQFF. CDR3 bases: TGCAGTGCAGGGACTAGCGGGGGCGATTACAATGAGCAGTTCTTC. The V gene is TRBV20-1, the J gene TRBJ2-1, with 14 bases matching TRBD2. The germline V gene has CDR1 DFQATT and CDR2 SNEGSKA (reference sequence). The J segment lost 4 bases and the V segment lost 6 bases, leaving 5 bases of the junction unmatched. This CDR3 is built from 15 residues.

V gene TRBV19 combines with J gene TRBJ2-1, with 7 bases aligning to TRBD2. V shed 5 bases and J 4 bases; nucleotides not matched to a gene: 11. The CDR3 extends over 16 amino acids. Germline lookup yields CDR1 LNHDA and CDR2 SQIVND (reference sequence). The CDR3 spells CASSSSGTMVYNEQFF. The DNA of the CDR3 is TGTGCCAGTAGTTCTTCCGGGACTATGGTTTACAATGAGCAGTTCTTC.

This clonotype was observed a few times. This chain uses TRBV5-6 with TRBJ1-1; D perhaps matches TRBD1 (6 bases). The CDR3 covers 12 residues. Trimming stripped 7 bases from V and 0 bases from J, with 7 bases between. Per the germline V gene, CDR1 is SGHDT and CDR2 is YYEEEE. The CDR3 DNA reads as TGTGCCAGCCAGGGGATGAACACTGAAGCTTTCTTT. It is translated as CASQGMNTEAFF.

Only a few counts were recorded for this clonotype. The chain couples TRBV25-1 to TRBJ1-4, with D perhaps matching TRBD1 (6 bases). CDR1 and CDR2 from the germline V gene are MGHDK and SYGVNS. CDR3 length: 12 residues. Trimming shortened V by 8 bases and J by 4 bases, and 8 bases separated the two germline ends. This CDR3 is CASSQGNEKLFF. CDR3 in DNA: TGTGCCAGCTCACAGGGTAATGAAAAACTGTTTTTT.

The chain links TRBV20-1 to TRBJ1-4; D is possibly TRBD1 (6 bases). Germline CDR1 and CDR2: DFQATT and SNEGSKA (reference sequence). The CDR3 extends over 13 amino acids. The V end was cut by 4 bases, the J end by 8 bases, with 14 bases between. CDR3 sequence (DNA): TGCAGTGCTACAGGCGGGGGGCTGGAAAAACTGTTTTTT. The encoded protein is CSATGGGLEKLFF.

This clonotype showed up just a few times. The J gene is TRBJ1-2, the V gene TRBV29-1; D is uncertain. The CDR3 spans 10 residues. Germline V gene sequence: CDR1 SQVTM, CDR2 ANQGSEA. CDR3 loop: CSGLDYGYTF. The CDR3, as DNA: TGCAGTGGGCTGGACTATGGCTACACCTTC.

A few counts support this clonotype. This chain uses TRBV5-1 with TRBJ1-2; no clear D gene. The CDR3 runs 14 residues. In germline, CDR1 is SGHRS, CDR2 YFSETQ. With 5 bases removed from V and 4 bases from J, the gap between germline ends came to 15 bases. The CDR3 is CASSFSVPGYGYTF. CDR3 bases: TGCGCCAGCAGTTTTAGCGTTCCGGGCTATGGCTACACCTTC. Combining the CDR3 with reference TRBV5-1 and TRBJ1-2 gives the whole variable domain KAGVTQTPRYLIKTRGQQVTLSCSPISGHRSVSWYQQTPGQGLQFLFEYFSETQRNKGNFPGRFSGRQFSNSRSEMNVSTLELGDSALYLCASSFSVPGYGYTFGSGTRLTVV.